This T cell receptor (beta chain) was sequenced during a study of shared clonotypes between healthy human individuals. Terminally differentiated effector memory CD45RA+ cells were excluded by CCR7 positive selection of CD45RO-negative cells. Study-level points and caveats: Clonotypes not shared had lower generation probabilities than those common to all four donors. Some naive CD4 clonotypes, around 5%, turned up in common across a few donors.

CDR3 length: 15 amino acids. Germline lookup yields CDR1 SGHNT and CDR2 YENEEA. The V end was cut by 1 base, the J end by 4 bases, with 11 bases between. Method: immunoSEQ multiplex PCR; TCRdb's copy keeps in-frame clones and lacks some. Among some 1,900,000 clones listed, 85% to 95% were seen once. In the case of this clone: The antigen remains unidentified.

Sequenced: naive CD8+ T cells sorted from blood. This receptor was identified in a man between 18 and 29 years old in good health. The V call is TRBV11-3, the J call TRBJ2-1; possibly TRBD2 for D (5 bases). CDR3 nucleotides: TGTGCCAGCAGCTTAGCCGGGAATCGGTACAATGAGCAGTTCTTC. Residues: CASSLAGNRYNEQFF.